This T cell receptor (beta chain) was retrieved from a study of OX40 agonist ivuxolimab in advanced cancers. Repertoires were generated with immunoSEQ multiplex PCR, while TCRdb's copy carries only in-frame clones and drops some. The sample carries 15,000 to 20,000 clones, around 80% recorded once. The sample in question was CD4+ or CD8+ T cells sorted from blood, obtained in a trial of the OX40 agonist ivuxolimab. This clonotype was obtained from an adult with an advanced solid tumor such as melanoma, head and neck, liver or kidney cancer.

CDR3 nucleotides: TGTGCCAGCAGTTACCTCGGACAGGGCGGTGGCTACACCTTC. Amino acids: CASSYLGQGGGYTF. This rearrangement joins TRBV6-5 to TRBJ1-2, with 8 nucleotides matching TRBD1. V dropped 2 bases and J dropped 7; count of bases not matched to a gene: 6. This CDR3 region has 14 residues. Germline CDR1 is MNHEY and CDR2 is SVGAGI.